These T cell receptor beta chains were read from a single sample in a study of control samples from healthy donors and cancer patients. Some clones are missing from TCRdb's copy, which holds only in-frame ones; the method was immunoSEQ multiplex PCR. Counted here are roughly 38,000 clones, about 90% occurring once; the ten biggest clones make up around 3.6%. Sequencing used blood. The receptors derive from a woman between 45 and 60 years old in good health. Both conserved end residues are part of each CDR3. The order of the fields is J gene, D gene, clone size, V gene, CDR3 protein, CDR3 DNA. A D gene is named only where the DNA matches it firmly. Only part of the rows carry a size: once, few, many, or a class if the clone is expanded.

j_gene: TRBJ2-7; d_gene: NA; abundance: NA; v_gene: TRBV5-1; CDR3aa: CASSLDQTYEQYF; CDR3nt: TGCGCCAGCAGCTTGGACCAGACCTACGAGCAGTACTTC
j_gene: TRBJ1-1; d_gene: TRBD1; abundance: NA; v_gene: TRBV5-1; CDR3aa: CASSSQGGNTEAFF; CDR3nt: TGCGCCAGCAGCTCCCAGGGGGGTAACACTGAAGCTTTCTTT
j_gene: TRBJ2-5; d_gene: TRBD2; abundance: NA; v_gene: TRBV5-1; CDR3aa: CASSLGGTKETQYF; CDR3nt: TGCGCCAGCAGCCTTGGAGGGACTAAAGAGACCCAGTACTTC
j_gene: TRBJ1-2; d_gene: TRBD1; abundance: few; v_gene: TRBV5-6; CDR3aa: CASSTDRGLFYGYTF; CDR3nt: TGTGCCAGCAGCACTGACAGGGGGCTTTTCTATGGCTACACCTTC
j_gene: TRBJ1-1; d_gene: NA; abundance: NA; v_gene: TRBV5-5; CDR3aa: CASSLSQVNTEAFF; CDR3nt: TGTGCCAGCAGCTTGAGTCAAGTGAACACTGAAGCTTTCTTT
j_gene: TRBJ2-3; d_gene: TRBD2; abundance: NA; v_gene: TRBV27; CDR3aa: CASSPRGGQVDTQYF; CDR3nt: TGTGCCAGCAGTCCCCGGGGGGGCCAGGTAGATACGCAGTATTTT
j_gene: TRBJ2-2; d_gene: NA; abundance: NA; v_gene: TRBV27; CDR3aa: CASSLTFDSANTGELFF; CDR3nt: TGTGCCAGCAGTCTAACCTTTGACAGTGCGAACACCGGGGAGCTGTTTTTT
j_gene: TRBJ2-1; d_gene: NA; abundance: NA; v_gene: TRBV27; CDR3aa: CASSPVGGPYEQFF; CDR3nt: TGTGCCAGCAGTCCCGTCGGGGGGCCCTATGAGCAGTTCTTC
j_gene: TRBJ1-2; d_gene: TRBD1; abundance: NA; v_gene: TRBV4-2; CDR3aa: CASSHGTGQGVNYGYTF; CDR3nt: TGTGCCAGCAGCCATGGTACGGGACAGGGGGTTAACTATGGCTACACCTTC
j_gene: TRBJ1-2; d_gene: NA; abundance: NA; v_gene: TRBV18; CDR3aa: CASSRGTDSYGYTF; CDR3nt: TGTGCCAGCTCTCGGGGGACGGACTCTTATGGCTACACCTTC
j_gene: TRBJ1-2; d_gene: NA; abundance: once; v_gene: TRBV28; CDR3aa: CASSLWAGYGYTF; CDR3nt: TGTGCCAGCAGTTTGTGGGCAGGGTATGGCTACACCTTC
j_gene: TRBJ2-3; d_gene: TRBD2; abundance: NA; v_gene: TRBV7-2; CDR3aa: CASSTGGLSSTDTQYF; CDR3nt: TGTGCCAGCAGCACGGGGGGACTTTCTAGCACAGATACGCAGTATTTT
j_gene: TRBJ2-3; d_gene: NA; abundance: NA; v_gene: TRBV19; CDR3aa: CASSSPAGLLNTQYF; CDR3nt: TGTGCCAGTAGTAGCCCAGCGGGCCTTCTTAATACGCAGTATTTT
j_gene: TRBJ1-3; d_gene: NA; abundance: once; v_gene: TRBV27; CDR3aa: CASSLGHPSSGNTIYF; CDR3nt: TGTGCCAGCAGTCTTGGGCACCCGAGCTCTGGAAACACCATATATTTT
j_gene: TRBJ2-5; d_gene: NA; abundance: NA; v_gene: TRBV15; CDR3aa: CATSRDRGETQYF; CDR3nt: TGTGCCACCAGCAGAGATCGAGGTGAGACCCAGTACTTC
j_gene: TRBJ2-7; d_gene: NA; abundance: NA; v_gene: TRBV12-3/TRBV12-4; CDR3aa: CASSGRTYEQYF; CDR3nt: TGTGCCAGCAGTGGCCGCACCTACGAGCAGTACTTC
j_gene: TRBJ2-2; d_gene: NA; abundance: NA; v_gene: TRBV4-3; CDR3aa: CASSQGQNTGELFF; CDR3nt: TGCGCCAGCAGCCAGGGACAGAACACCGGGGAGCTGTTTTTT
j_gene: TRBJ1-1; d_gene: NA; abundance: NA; v_gene: TRBV5-1; CDR3aa: CASSFQLNTEAFF; CDR3nt: TGCGCCAGCAGCTTCCAGCTAAACACTGAAGCTTTCTTT
j_gene: TRBJ2-5; d_gene: NA; abundance: NA; v_gene: TRBV3-1/TRBV3-2; CDR3aa: CASSRLRGAAETQYF; CDR3nt: TGTGCCAGCAGCCGCTTACGGGGGGCCGCGGAGACCCAGTACTTC
j_gene: TRBJ1-1; d_gene: NA; abundance: NA; v_gene: TRBV5-8; CDR3aa: CASSLLSTVRAEAFF; CDR3nt: TGTGCCAGCAGCTTGCTTTCCACCGTGAGGGCTGAAGCTTTCTTT
j_gene: TRBJ1-5; d_gene: NA; abundance: NA; v_gene: TRBV5-8; CDR3aa: CASSLEGSNQPQHF; CDR3nt: TGTGCCAGCAGCTTGGAGGGTAGCAATCAGCCCCAGCATTTT
j_gene: TRBJ1-1; d_gene: NA; abundance: NA; v_gene: TRBV12-5; CDR3aa: CASALMNTEAFF; CDR3nt: TGTGCTAGTGCCCTCATGAACACTGAAGCTTTCTTT
j_gene: TRBJ2-1; d_gene: TRBD2; abundance: NA; v_gene: TRBV19; CDR3aa: CASMASGGFYYNEQFF; CDR3nt: TGTGCCAGTATGGCTAGCGGGGGGTTCTACTACAATGAGCAGTTCTTC
j_gene: TRBJ2-3; d_gene: TRBD2; abundance: once; v_gene: TRBV13; CDR3aa: CASRAGVTDTQYF; CDR3nt: TGTGCCAGCAGGGCGGGGGTCACAGATACGCAGTATTTT
j_gene: TRBJ2-3; d_gene: TRBD2; abundance: NA; v_gene: TRBV9; CDR3aa: CASSVALLAILTDTQYF; CDR3nt: TGTGCCAGCAGCGTAGCTTTACTAGCGATCCTCACAGATACGCAGTATTTT
j_gene: TRBJ1-1; d_gene: NA; abundance: NA; v_gene: TRBV5-1; CDR3aa: CASTAKGALNTEAFF; CDR3nt: TGCGCCAGCACGGCAAAGGGAGCCCTGAACACTGAAGCTTTCTTT
j_gene: TRBJ1-2; d_gene: NA; abundance: NA; v_gene: TRBV2; CDR3aa: CAASGDSDGYTF; CDR3nt: TGTGCCGCCTCGGGGGATTCTGATGGCTACACCTTC
j_gene: TRBJ1-3; d_gene: NA; abundance: once; v_gene: TRBV6-6; CDR3aa: CASSFQRQNTIYF; CDR3nt: TGTGCCAGCAGTTTCCAGCGCCAGAACACCATATATTTT
j_gene: TRBJ2-7; d_gene: TRBD1; abundance: NA; v_gene: TRBV6-5; CDR3aa: CASSYSNRGTYEQYF; CDR3nt: TGTGCCAGCAGTTACTCAAACAGGGGAACCTACGAGCAGTACTTC
j_gene: TRBJ1-6; d_gene: TRBD1; abundance: NA; v_gene: TRBV10-2; CDR3aa: CASRPTGVGSPLHF; CDR3nt: TGCGCCAGCAGGCCGACAGGGGTGGGTTCACCCCTCCACTTT
j_gene: TRBJ1-2; d_gene: TRBD1; abundance: NA; v_gene: TRBV4-3; CDR3aa: CASSQDRIQGEGYTF; CDR3nt: TGCGCCAGCAGCCAAGATAGGATCCAGGGGGAAGGCTACACCTTC
j_gene: TRBJ2-7; d_gene: TRBD1; abundance: NA; v_gene: TRBV27; CDR3aa: CASKTDRISYEQYF; CDR3nt: TGTGCCAGCAAAACGGACAGGATTTCCTACGAGCAGTACTTC
j_gene: TRBJ2-1; d_gene: TRBD2; abundance: NA; v_gene: TRBV2; CDR3aa: CASMKLAGGAYNEQFF; CDR3nt: TGTGCCAGCATGAAACTAGCGGGGGGCGCCTACAATGAGCAGTTCTTC
j_gene: TRBJ2-2; d_gene: NA; abundance: NA; v_gene: TRBV6-5; CDR3aa: CASSYPTGELFF; CDR3nt: TGTGCCAGCAGTTACCCGACCGGGGAGCTGTTTTTT
j_gene: TRBJ1-1; d_gene: NA; abundance: NA; v_gene: TRBV3-1/TRBV3-2; CDR3aa: CASSQRAEAFF; CDR3nt: TGTGCCAGCAGCCAAAGGGCTGAAGCTTTCTTT
j_gene: TRBJ2-7; d_gene: NA; abundance: few; v_gene: TRBV5-1; CDR3aa: CASSLDPGSYEQYF; CDR3nt: TGCGCCAGCAGCTTGGACCCAGGCTCCTACGAGCAGTACTTC
j_gene: TRBJ1-2; d_gene: NA; abundance: NA; v_gene: TRBV6-5; CDR3aa: CASRQRGTGLYGYTF; CDR3nt: TGTGCCAGCAGACAACGGGGGACGGGGCTATATGGCTACACCTTC
j_gene: TRBJ2-3; d_gene: NA; abundance: NA; v_gene: TRBV24-1; CDR3aa: CATSGALGVTDTQYF; CDR3nt: TGTGCCACCAGTGGGGCCCTGGGGGTTACAGATACGCAGTATTTT
j_gene: TRBJ2-5; d_gene: TRBD1; abundance: NA; v_gene: TRBV28; CDR3aa: CASSFGQGRWETQYF; CDR3nt: TGTGCCAGCAGTTTCGGACAGGGAAGGTGGGAGACCCAGTACTTC
j_gene: TRBJ2-6; d_gene: TRBD1; abundance: NA; v_gene: TRBV9; CDR3aa: CASSATGTARSGANVLTF; CDR3nt: TGTGCCAGCAGCGCCACCGGGACAGCTCGCTCTGGGGCCAACGTCCTGACTTTC
j_gene: TRBJ1-6; d_gene: NA; abundance: few; v_gene: TRBV5-6; CDR3aa: CASSLGRLYNSPLHF; CDR3nt: TGTGCCAGCAGCTTGGGCCGGCTATATAATTCACCCCTCCACTTT
j_gene: TRBJ1-4; d_gene: TRBD1; abundance: NA; v_gene: TRBV19; CDR3aa: CVSSIWGTGSEKLFF; CDR3nt: TGTGTCAGTAGTATATGGGGGACAGGGAGCGAAAAACTGTTTTTT
j_gene: TRBJ1-5; d_gene: NA; abundance: once; v_gene: TRBV7-9; CDR3aa: CASSLVGDRQPQHF; CDR3nt: TGTGCCAGCAGCTTAGTTGGGGACCGCCAGCCCCAGCATTTT
j_gene: TRBJ1-5; d_gene: NA; abundance: NA; v_gene: TRBV7-9; CDR3aa: CASSRGREWNNQPQHF; CDR3nt: TGTGCCAGCAGCCGGGGCAGGGAGTGGAACAATCAGCCCCAGCATTTT
j_gene: TRBJ1-5; d_gene: NA; abundance: NA; v_gene: TRBV7-8; CDR3aa: CASSLDRGGQPQHF; CDR3nt: TGTGCCAGCAGCTTAGATCGGGGGGGGCAGCCCCAGCATTTT
j_gene: TRBJ1-3; d_gene: TRBD1; abundance: NA; v_gene: TRBV5-6; CDR3aa: CASSVPGQGASGNTIYF; CDR3nt: TGTGCCAGCAGCGTTCCCGGACAGGGGGCGTCTGGAAACACCATATATTTT
j_gene: TRBJ2-7; d_gene: TRBD1; abundance: NA; v_gene: TRBV2; CDR3aa: CASSAGQGSYEQYF; CDR3nt: TGTGCCAGCAGTGCTGGACAGGGTAGTTACGAGCAGTACTTC
j_gene: TRBJ2-7; d_gene: NA; abundance: NA; v_gene: TRBV5-1; CDR3aa: CASSLDKGMRYF; CDR3nt: TGCGCCAGCAGCTTGGATAAGGGAATGAGGTACTTC
j_gene: TRBJ1-1; d_gene: NA; abundance: NA; v_gene: TRBV5-1; CDR3aa: CASSLPLGVNTEAFF; CDR3nt: TGCGCCAGCAGCTTACCTCTGGGGGTGAACACTGAAGCTTTCTTT
j_gene: TRBJ2-1; d_gene: TRBD2; abundance: NA; v_gene: TRBV5-6; CDR3aa: CASSLFSGVIVNEQFF; CDR3nt: TGTGCCAGCAGCTTGTTTAGCGGGGTTATCGTCAATGAGCAGTTCTTC
j_gene: TRBJ1-2; d_gene: NA; abundance: NA; v_gene: TRBV25-1; CDR3aa: CASSEAGVGNYGYTF; CDR3nt: TGTGCCAGCAGTGAAGCAGGGGTGGGGAACTATGGCTACACCTTC
j_gene: TRBJ1-6; d_gene: NA; abundance: once; v_gene: TRBV9; CDR3aa: CASSQEGFQGSPLHF; CDR3nt: TGTGCCAGCAGCCAAGAAGGTTTTCAGGGTTCACCCCTCCACTTT
j_gene: TRBJ1-6; d_gene: NA; abundance: NA; v_gene: TRBV18; CDR3aa: CASSPGLGVGAPLHF; CDR3nt: TGTGCCAGCTCACCCGGACTGGGGGTAGGAGCACCCCTCCACTTT
j_gene: TRBJ2-1; d_gene: TRBD2; abundance: NA; v_gene: TRBV4-3; CDR3aa: CASSQEALGSGGFSYNEQFF; CDR3nt: TGCGCCAGCAGCCAAGAGGCGTTGGGTAGCGGGGGGTTCTCCTACAATGAGCAGTTCTTC
j_gene: TRBJ1-1; d_gene: NA; abundance: NA; v_gene: TRBV6-5; CDR3aa: CASSTGEGTGANF; CDR3nt: TGTGCCAGCAGTACTGGGGAGGGAACAGGCGCCAACTTT
j_gene: TRBJ1-5; d_gene: NA; abundance: once; v_gene: TRBV7-9; CDR3aa: CASSRDSNQPQHF; CDR3nt: TGTGCCAGCAGCCGAGACAGCAATCAGCCCCAGCATTTT
j_gene: TRBJ1-1; d_gene: NA; abundance: NA; v_gene: TRBV5-5; CDR3aa: CASSLERAEAFF; CDR3nt: TGTGCCAGCAGCCTAGAGCGGGCTGAAGCTTTCTTT
j_gene: TRBJ2-3; d_gene: TRBD2; abundance: NA; v_gene: TRBV19; CDR3aa: CASSKRTSGATDTQYF; CDR3nt: TGTGCCAGTAGTAAACGGACTAGCGGGGCCACAGATACGCAGTATTTT
j_gene: TRBJ2-1; d_gene: TRBD2; abundance: NA; v_gene: TRBV3-1/TRBV3-2; CDR3aa: CASSQASGANYNEQFF; CDR3nt: TGTGCCAGCAGCCAAGCCAGCGGGGCTAATTACAATGAGCAGTTCTTC